This T cell receptor (beta chain) came from a study of blood T cells in healthy people across ages. This clonotype came up a few times. The trim removed 5 bases at V and 4 bases at J, leaving 12 bases unmatched. The CDR3 length is 16 residues. Germline V gene sequence: CDR1 DFQATT, CDR2 SNEGSKA (reference sequence). PCR was performed a second time for about 6 to 12 cycles using a sample-barcoded 5' primer and a J-beta primer mix. TCRdb reprocessed the 5' RACE reads via MiXCR and lists one record per CDR3 protein. In the table there are about 640,000 distinct CDR3 sequences, 45% to 65% of which are singletons.

V usage is TRBV20-1 and J usage is TRBJ1-1; 11 bases line up with TRBD1. Sequenced material: blood. The sequence came from a man between 60 and 70 years old in good health. The CDR3 DNA is TGCAGTGCTTCCGGGACAGGGGGTGTGGGAAGCACTGAAGCTTTCTTT. Translating it yields CSASGTGGVGSTEAFF.